These 24 T cell receptor beta chains were sequenced from one sample in a study of blood T cell repertoires in COVID-19. This table comes from immunoSEQ multiplex PCR, and its TCRdb copy is limited to in-frame clones, with some not included. The table records some 160,000 clones, around four fifths of them present only once. The sample consisted of peripheral blood. These TCRs come from a man between 65 and 80 years old with active or convalescent COVID-19.

This clone appeared many times. The chain combines TRBV21-1 with TRBJ2-2; the D call TRBD1 from the table was never checked on the DNA. TRBV21-1 is tagged as a pseudogene. This CDR3 comprises 16 residues. CDR3 nucleotide sequence: TGTGCCAGCAGCACCGTACAGGGGGGGATCCCCGGGGAGCTGTTTTTT. Encoded protein: CASSTVQGGIPGELFF.

The chain has TRBV5-1 and TRBJ1-2; no reliable D call. Germline V lookup: CDR1 SGHRS, CDR2 YFSETQ. V was cut by 0 bases and J by 6 bases, with 9 bases left in between. The CDR3 runs to 13 residues. The CDR3 DNA sequence: TGCGCCAGCAGCTTGGCGAGAGATCATGGCTACACCTTC. It is translated as CASSLARDHGYTF. The full variable domain, in which reference TRBV5-1 and TRBJ1-2 provide the parts outside the CDR3, is KAGVTQTPRYLIKTRGQQVTLSCSPISGHRSVSWYQQTPGQGLQFLFEYFSETQRNKGNFPGRFSGRQFSNSRSEMNVSTLELGDSALYLCASSLARDHGYTFGSGTRLTVV.

The CDR3 DNA is TGCGCCAGCACCTCCCTCTCTCGGGGCACCGGGGAGCTGTTTTTT. This gives the protein CASTSLSRGTGELFF. This rearrangement joins TRBV5-1 to TRBJ2-2; a possible D gene is TRBD2 (5 bases). This CDR3 has 15 amino acids. The germline V and J ends were trimmed by 6 bases and 4 bases, with 16 bases remaining between them. Per germline, CDR1 SGHRS and CDR2 YFSETQ.

The V gene is TRBV3-1 (or the pseudogene TRBV3-2), the J gene TRBJ2-4; a weak D match, TRBD1 (5 bases). The germline CDR1 and CDR2 sequences are LGHDT and YNNKEL (reference sequence). Trimming stripped 2 bases from V and 6 bases from J, with 11 bases between. The CDR3 loop spans 14 amino acids. CDR3 DNA sequence: TGTGCCAGCAGCCAACAGGGAAGAGGAAACATTCAGTACTTC. It codes for CASSQQGRGNIQYF.

The DNA of the CDR3 is TGTGCCAGCAGTCAGTCTTCTAGCAATCAGCCCCAGCATTTT. This codes for CASSQSSSNQPQHF. The rearrangement joins TRBV6-5 to TRBJ1-5; D uncertain. CDR1 MNHEY and CDR2 SVGAGI come from the germline V gene. This CDR3 is built from 14 residues. V was shortened by 5 bases and J by 0 bases, with 8 bases between the two germline ends.

This clone was counted a single time. This chain links TRBV5-1 with TRBJ1-2; perhaps TRBD1 as D (6 bases). CDR3 size: 14 residues. V lost 4 bases to trimming and J lost 6 bases, with 16 bases between them. Germline V gene lookup returns CDR1 SGHRS and CDR2 YFSETQ. CDR3 protein: CASSPRTELNGYTF. CDR3 coding DNA: TGCGCCAGCAGCCCCCGGACAGAGCTTAATGGCTACACCTTC.

The V and J genes are TRBV3-1 (or the pseudogene TRBV3-2) and TRBJ2-3; D unclear. CDR3 length: 14 residues. The V end was cut by 1 base, the J end by 8 bases, with 13 bases between. CDR1 LGHDT and CDR2 YNNKEL come from the germline V gene (reference sequence). The CDR3 loop reads CASSQGRSFPTQYF. The CDR3, as DNA: TGTGCCAGCAGCCAAGGTAGAAGTTTCCCTACGCAGTATTTT.

The rearrangement links TRBV6-2 or TRBV6-3 to TRBJ2-2; the D is unclear. Germline CDR1 and CDR2: MNHEY and SVGEGT. Between the trimmed V and J ends, which lost 5 bases and 1 base, there was a span of 11 bases. This CDR3 has 15 residues. CDR3 residues: CASSHVRMNTGELFF. Here the CDR3 DNA reads TGTGCCAGCAGTCATGTGCGGATGAACACCGGGGAGCTGTTTTTT.

The V gene is TRBV6-5, the J gene TRBJ1-5; maybe TRBD1 (5 bases). V dropped 0 bases and J dropped 7 bases, with 13 bases sitting between them. The length of the CDR3 is 15 residues. Germline V CDR1 and CDR2: MNHEY, SVGAGI. Here the CDR3 reads CASSYSSGMDQPQHF. The CDR3 DNA is TGTGCCAGCAGTTACTCATCAGGGATGGACCAGCCCCAGCATTTT.

The J gene is TRBJ2-3, the V gene TRBV29-1; 10 nucleotides align to TRBD2. The CDR3 has 13 residues. J lost 4 bases, V lost 6 bases, and 4 bases had no gene match. Germline V gene sequence: CDR1 SQVTM, CDR2 ANQGSEA. The chain's CDR3 is CSVEGTSADTQYF. The CDR3 DNA reads TGCAGCGTGGAGGGGACTAGCGCAGATACGCAGTATTTT.

This rearrangement joins TRBV21-1 to TRBJ1-4; the DNA was not compared with TRBD1, the D call given in the table. TRBV21-1 is deemed a pseudogene. The CDR3 consists of 18 residues. CDR3 in DNA: TGTGCCAGCAGCAATGAACTAAGGGGGCGCGATAGTAATGAAAAACTGTTTTTT. Translating it yields CASSNELRGRDSNEKLFF.

V is TRBV3-1 (or the pseudogene TRBV3-2) and J is TRBJ1-3; TRBD1 agrees at 9 bases. This CDR3 contains 15 residues. Germline V gene sequence: CDR1 LGHDT, CDR2 YNNKEL (reference sequence). J lost 4 bases, V lost 3 bases, and 4 bases had no gene match. The CDR3 DNA sequence: TGTGCCAGCAGCCACCGACAGGGGGGAGGAAACACCATATATTTT. As protein: CASSHRQGGGNTIYF.

This clone has just a few counts. V gene TRBV9 combines with J gene TRBJ1-2; no firm D call. Trimming shortened V by 4 bases and J by 4 bases, and 8 bases separated the two germline ends. The CDR3 loop spans 12 amino acids. Germline lookup yields CDR1 SGDLS and CDR2 YYNGEE. For the CDR3, the DNA is TGTGCCAGCAGCAGTGACTTCTATGGCTACACCTTC. This translates into CASSSDFYGYTF.

The genes are TRBV5-6 and TRBJ2-3; a weak D match, TRBD1 (5 bases). Looked up from germline, CDR1 is SGHDT and CDR2 is YYEEEE. This CDR3 spans 16 amino acids. V was clipped by 1 base and J by 0 bases, with 12 bases between them. CDR3 sequence: CASSLRGLSSTDTQYF. CDR3 DNA sequence: TGTGCCAGCAGCTTGAGGGGCCTCTCAAGCACAGATACGCAGTATTTT.

The chain combines TRBV30 with TRBJ1-2; 8 bases align to TRBD1. With V trimmed by 2 bases and J by 6 bases, 5 bases remained unmatched. The germline CDR1 and CDR2 sequences are GTSNPN and SVGIG (reference sequence). The CDR3 spans 13 residues. CDR3 loop: CAWSMTGAHGYTF. DNA of the CDR3: TGTGCCTGGAGTATGACAGGGGCCCATGGCTACACCTTC.

This chain connects TRBV5-1 to TRBJ1-2, with D maybe TRBD1 (5 bases). Trimming pared 4 bases from V and 8 bases from J, leaving 12 bases between. Germline V gene data show CDR1 as SGHRS and CDR2 as YFSETQ. The CDR3 contains 12 residues. In DNA, the CDR3 is TGCGCCAGCAGCCTAGCAGGGAGGGGCTACACCTTC. This gives the protein CASSLAGRGYTF.

This chain connects TRBV5-4 to TRBJ2-1; 9 bases line up with TRBD2. Germline CDR1 and CDR2: SGHNT and YYREEE (reference sequence). V was pared by 4 bases and J by 1 base, with 6 bases of the junction left unmatched. This CDR3 is 16 amino acids long. In DNA, the CDR3 is TGTGCCAGCAGCATCGGGACTAGCCGATCCTACAATGAGCAGTTCTTC. Encoded protein: CASSIGTSRSYNEQFF.

This clone was picked up a small number of times. The V and J genes are TRBV5-1 and TRBJ1-2; TRBD1 aligns across 11 bases. Germline trimming cut 4 bases from V and 7 bases from J; bases unmatched to any gene: 3. The germline gives CDR1 SGHRS, CDR2 YFSETQ. CDR3 length equals 13 residues. The CDR3 protein is CASSVGQGAGYTF. Written as DNA, the CDR3 is TGCGCCAGCAGCGTCGGACAGGGGGCTGGCTACACCTTC. The entire variable domain, with the rest obtained from reference TRBV5-1 and TRBJ1-2, is as follows: KAGVTQTPRYLIKTRGQQVTLSCSPISGHRSVSWYQQTPGQGLQFLFEYFSETQRNKGNFPGRFSGRQFSNSRSEMNVSTLELGDSALYLCASSVGQGAGYTFGSGTRLTVV.

The V call is TRBV7-2, the J call TRBJ2-7, with TRBD1 matching 8 bases. The CDR3 runs 15 residues. CDR1 and CDR2 from the germline V gene are SGHTA and FQGNSA. With V trimmed by 5 bases and J by 2 bases, 8 bases remained unmatched. The CDR3 DNA is TGTGCCAGCAGCCTGACAGGGGCCGGACCCTACGAGCAGTACTTC. Encoded protein: CASSLTGAGPYEQYF.

The V and J genes are TRBV6-5 and TRBJ2-1, with D perhaps TRBD2 (5 bases). The V gene lost 0 bases and the J gene lost 4 bases, with 10 bases spanning the gap. The CDR3 has 15 amino acids. CDR1 is MNHEY and CDR2 is SVGAGI in the germline V gene. The CDR3 sequence is CASSYSGRTYNEQFF. In DNA form, the CDR3 reads TGTGCCAGCAGTTACTCTGGGCGGACTTACAATGAGCAGTTCTTC.

The V and J genes are TRBV4-2 and TRBJ2-5; TRBD2 matches 11 bases. V gave up 4 bases and J gave up 1 base; unmatched junction bases: 5. Germline-derived CDR1 and CDR2 are LGHNA and YNFKEQ. The CDR3 is 16 residues long. CDR3 residues: CASSRYLAGGQETQYF. Written as DNA, the CDR3 is TGTGCCAGCAGCCGTTATCTAGCGGGGGGCCAAGAGACCCAGTACTTC.

The chain has TRBV5-4 and TRBJ2-1; D not certain. The CDR3 spans 8 residues. In germline, CDR1 is SGHNT, CDR2 YYREEE (reference sequence). Trimming took 7 bases from V and 12 from J, leaving 5 bases between them. The CDR3, as DNA: TGTGCCAGCCGTAGGCAGTTCTTC. The encoded protein is CASRRQFF.

The chain is built from TRBV4-3 and TRBJ2-1; no clear D. With 0 bases removed from V and 5 bases from J, the gap between germline ends came to 14 bases. The CDR3 spans 16 residues. Germline CDR1 LGHNA, CDR2 YSLEER. The DNA for the CDR3 is TGCGCCAGCAGCCAAGATCTGACTTACGGCCACAATGAGCAGTTCTTC. Protein product: CASSQDLTYGHNEQFF.

This clone came up many times. The chain links TRBV2 to TRBJ2-7; tentatively, D is TRBD2 (5 bases). The germline gives CDR1 SNHLY, CDR2 FYNNEI. The CDR3 consists of 13 residues. Trimming cost V 8 bases and J 3 bases, with 14 bases left between them. The CDR3 bases are TGTGCCAGCCGAGGGTGGGGTTACTACGAGCAGTACTTC. This encodes CASRGWGYYEQYF.